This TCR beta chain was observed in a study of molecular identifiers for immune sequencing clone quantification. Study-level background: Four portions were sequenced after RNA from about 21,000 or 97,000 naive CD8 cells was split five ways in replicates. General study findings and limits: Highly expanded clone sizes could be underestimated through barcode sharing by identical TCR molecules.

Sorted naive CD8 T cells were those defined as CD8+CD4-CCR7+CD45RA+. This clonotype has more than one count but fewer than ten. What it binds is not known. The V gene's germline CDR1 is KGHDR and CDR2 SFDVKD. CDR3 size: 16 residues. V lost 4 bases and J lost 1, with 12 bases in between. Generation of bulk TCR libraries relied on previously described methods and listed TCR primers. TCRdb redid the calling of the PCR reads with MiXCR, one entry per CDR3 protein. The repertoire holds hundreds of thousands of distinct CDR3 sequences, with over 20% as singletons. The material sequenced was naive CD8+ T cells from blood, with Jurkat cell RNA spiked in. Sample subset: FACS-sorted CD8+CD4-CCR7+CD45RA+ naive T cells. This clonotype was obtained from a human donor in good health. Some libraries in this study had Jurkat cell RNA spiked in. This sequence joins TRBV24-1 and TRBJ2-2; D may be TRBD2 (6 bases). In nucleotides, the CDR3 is TGTGCCACCAGTGAAGCTGGGAGGCAGAACACCGGGGAGCTGTTTTTT. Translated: CATSEAGRQNTGELFF.